This is a list of T cell receptor beta chains from one sample in a study of vaccination effects on CD4 cells after COVID-19. Profiling relied on immunoSEQ multiplex PCR, and the TCRdb table lists in-frame clones only, not all of them. Of 30,000 to 40,000 clones in the sample, about four fifths were seen once. These receptors have no known antigen. Sequenced material: CD4+ T cells from PBMCs cultured without peptide, taken before COVID-19 vaccination. All receptors come from a human donor who received a COVID-19 vaccine. Both conserved end residues are part of each CDR3. Each record gives: J gene, CDR3 length, V gene, clone size, D gene, CDR3 DNA, CDR3 protein. A D gene is named only where the DNA matches it firmly. Not all rows give a size; the values are once, few, many and, for expanded clones, a class.

TRBJ1-2	14	TRBV4-3	few	-	TGCGCCAGCAGCCAAGATGCCAAGGGCTATGGCTACACCTTC	CASSQDAKGYGYTF
TRBJ2-1	15	TRBV6-5	few	TRBD1	TGTGCCAGCAGTACTCCACACAGGGGAGTGAATGAGCAGTTCTTC	CASSTPHRGVNEQFF
TRBJ1-1	14	TRBV11-2	few	TRBD1	TGTGCCAGCAGGCGTTCCGGGACAGGCACTGAAGCTTTCTTT	CASRRSGTGTEAFF
TRBJ1-3	15	TRBV19	few	-	TGTGCCAGTAGTACCTACGACAGCTCTGGAAACACCATATATTTT	CASSTYDSSGNTIYF
TRBJ2-2	15	TRBV5-1	once	-	TGCGCCAGCAGCTTGGGAGCCCCGAACACCGGGGAGCTGTTTTTT	CASSLGAPNTGELFF
TRBJ1-2	12	TRBV18	-	-	TGTGCCAGCTCACCGGGCAGCTATGGCTACACCTTC	CASSPGSYGYTF
TRBJ1-2	13	TRBV12-3/TRBV12-4	few	-	TGTGCCAGCAGCCTCAGGGCCGGCTATGGCTACACCTTC	CASSLRAGYGYTF
TRBJ2-2	13	TRBV6-5	-	-	TGTGCCAGCAGGGCTCAGGGTACCGGGGAGCTGTTTTTT	CASRAQGTGELFF
TRBJ1-5	17	TRBV2	few	-	TGTGCCAGCAGTCAATCTCAGACAGGCGAGGGGAGTCAGCCCCAGCATTTT	CASSQSQTGEGSQPQHF
TRBJ1-2	13	TRBV7-2	once	-	TGTGCCAGCAGCTTAGGAGGGACTCGGGGCTACACCTTC	CASSLGGTRGYTF
TRBJ2-3	14	TRBV6-5	-	TRBD1	TGTGCCAGCATCAGGGGACAGGTAACAGATACGCAGTATTTT	CASIRGQVTDTQYF
TRBJ1-5	17	TRBV11-2	few	TRBD1	TGTGCCAGCAGCCCGGGGACAGGGGTCGGGGGCAATCAGCCCCAGCATTTT	CASSPGTGVGGNQPQHF
TRBJ1-6	15	TRBV25-1	-	-	TGTGCCAGCAGTGAATGGGGCCCCAAGGGGTCACCCCTCCACTTT	CASSEWGPKGSPLHF
TRBJ2-2	15	TRBV24-1	-	-	TGTGCCACCAGTGATTATGGGCCAACTACCGGGGAGCTGTTTTTT	CATSDYGPTTGELFF
TRBJ2-3	14	TRBV30	-	TRBD2	TGTGCCTGGAGGAATAGCGGGGGCACAGATACGCAGTATTTT	CAWRNSGGTDTQYF
TRBJ1-2	15	TRBV5-1	-	TRBD1	TGCGCCAGCAGCGGGGTAGGACAGGGCGCCTATGGCTACACCTTC	CASSGVGQGAYGYTF
TRBJ2-5	19	TRBV12-5	-	TRBD1	TGTGCTAGTGGTTTGGTACCTGATGGACAGGTGGGGGTTAGAGAGACCCAGTACTTC	CASGLVPDGQVGVRETQYF
TRBJ2-2	15	TRBV19	-	-	TGTGCCAGTAGTATCCCCCCGGTCGGCACCGGGGAGCTGTTTTTT	CASSIPPVGTGELFF
TRBJ1-3	15	TRBV25-1	-	-	TGTGCCAGCAGTCCTACCGACACCCCTGGAAACACCATATATTTT	CASSPTDTPGNTIYF
TRBJ1-1	14	TRBV29-1	-	-	TGCAGCGTTGTGGTGGGGGGGTCGGGCACTGAAGCTTTCTTT	CSVVVGGSGTEAFF
TRBJ1-1	17	TRBV18	-	-	TGTGCCAGCTCACCATCTCCGGGACAACGGGGCAACACTGAAGCTTTCTTT	CASSPSPGQRGNTEAFF
TRBJ1-4	15	TRBV27	-	-	TGTGCCAGCAGTTTATATACCCCGAAAGGGGAAAAACTGTTTTTT	CASSLYTPKGEKLFF
TRBJ1-1	13	TRBV6-6	few	-	TGTGCCAGCAGTTACTCCTCAATCGCTGAAGCTTTCTTT	CASSYSSIAEAFF
TRBJ2-1	15	TRBV7-3	few	-	TGTGCCAGCAGCTTAAACGTTGCGACAGCCAATGAGCAGTTCTTC	CASSLNVATANEQFF
TRBJ2-6	16	TRBV6-6	-	-	TGTGCCAGCAGCCAATACCGGACAGCCGGGGCCAACGTCCTGACTTTC	CASSQYRTAGANVLTF
TRBJ1-2	13	TRBV4-1	-	-	TGCGCCAGCAGCCAAGGCTTTAACTATGGCTACACCTTC	CASSQGFNYGYTF
TRBJ2-5	16	TRBV10-3	few	-	TGTGCCACCGGCGGTAGGGGACCAGGCCTTCAAGAGACCCAGTACTTC	CATGGRGPGLQETQYF
TRBJ1-2	13	TRBV7-2	-	TRBD1	TGTGCCAGCAGGGAGGGGGCCAACTATGGCTACACCTTC	CASREGANYGYTF
TRBJ1-3	14	TRBV4-3	-	-	TGCGCCAGCAGTCTACAGGGTACTGGAAACACCATATATTTT	CASSLQGTGNTIYF
TRBJ2-4	13	TRBV7-3	-	-	TGTGCCAGCAGCTTAACTCCCTCGGGGGTTCAGTACTTC	CASSLTPSGVQYF
TRBJ2-1	13	TRBV24-1	-	TRBD2	TGTGCCACCAGTCGGACTAGTTCGGGTGAGCAGTTCTTC	CATSRTSSGEQFF
TRBJ1-5	14	TRBV7-2	-	-	TGTGCCAGCAGCAGTACAGGTCCCAATCAGCCCCAGCATTTT	CASSSTGPNQPQHF
TRBJ1-2	12	TRBV19	-	TRBD1	TGTGCCGGTCGTTCCAGGGGGAAAGGCTACACCTTC	CAGRSRGKGYTF
TRBJ2-4	15	TRBV7-8	-	-	TGTGCCAGCAGCCCGCTTTTGCGCGGCAAAAACATTCAGTACTTC	CASSPLLRGKNIQYF
TRBJ2-5	15	TRBV19	-	-	TGTGCCAGTAGTATCGGGGCGGATTCACAAGAGACCCAGTACTTC	CASSIGADSQETQYF
TRBJ1-1	15	TRBV5-1	-	-	TGCGCCAGCAGCTTGGAGGGGGGATTAGGCACTGAAGCTTTCTTT	CASSLEGGLGTEAFF
TRBJ2-1	12	TRBV5-6	-	TRBD1	TGTGCCAGCAGCTTGGACTGGGGACAGGGATTCTTC	CASSLDWGQGFF
TRBJ1-1	11	TRBV3-1/TRBV3-2	-	-	TGTGCCAGCAGTTCCCAAGCCGAAGCTTTCTTT	CASSSQAEAFF
TRBJ2-1	13	TRBV6-1	-	-	TGTGCCAGCAGGAAGGGGCAGTACAATGAGCAGTTCTTC	CASRKGQYNEQFF
TRBJ1-5	13	TRBV11-3	-	-	TGTGCCAGCAGCAAGAGACTGACCCAGCCCCAGCATTTT	CASSKRLTQPQHF
TRBJ2-2	16	TRBV9	-	TRBD1	TGTGCCAGCAGCGTAACGGGACAGGGGGCGAAGGGGGAGCTGTTTTTT	CASSVTGQGAKGELFF
TRBJ2-2	15	TRBV7-3	few	-	TGTGCCAGCAGCTTAAAAGAAGGAAACACCGGGGAGCTGTTTTTT	CASSLKEGNTGELFF
TRBJ2-6	17	TRBV7-3	-	-	TGTGCCAGCAGCTTATTACATGGAGTCTCTGGGGCCAACGTCCTGACTTTC	CASSLLHGVSGANVLTF
TRBJ2-1	14	TRBV9	-	TRBD2	TGTGCCAGCAGCGCAAGGGGAGGGAACAATGAGCAGTTCTTC	CASSARGGNNEQFF
TRBJ2-3	18	TRBV7-6	-	-	TGTGCCAGCAGCTTATCCCTTCACCGGGGACACCACACAGATACGCAGTATTTT	CASSLSLHRGHHTDTQYF
TRBJ2-1	14	TRBV5-1	-	-	TGCGCCAGCTTCCGAGGGGGTGGATACAATGAGCAGTTCTTC	CASFRGGGYNEQFF
TRBJ1-6	15	TRBV7-3	-	TRBD1	TGTGCCAGCAGCTTAATAGGGACAGGGGGATCACCCCTCCACTTT	CASSLIGTGGSPLHF
TRBJ1-2	16	TRBV28	-	TRBD1	TGTGCCAGCAGTTTTCGACAGGGATATTTTAACTATGGCTACACCTTC	CASSFRQGYFNYGYTF
TRBJ1-5	18	TRBV7-8	-	-	TGTGCCAGCAGCCCCCTCCCCGGGACACTTGGGAGCAATCAGCCCCAGCATTTT	CASSPLPGTLGSNQPQHF
TRBJ2-3	15	TRBV2	once	-	TGTGCCAGCAGCCACGGGACGGTTGACACAGATACGCAGTATTTT	CASSHGTVDTDTQYF
TRBJ2-1	15	TRBV19	-	-	TGTGCCAGTAGTCTTCCCGGGACATTCTACAATGAGCAGTTCTTC	CASSLPGTFYNEQFF
TRBJ1-2	15	TRBV7-2	-	-	TGTGCCAGCAGCTTAGCGCAGGGAACCTTCTATGGCTACACCTTC	CASSLAQGTFYGYTF
TRBJ1-5	17	TRBV7-8	-	-	TGTGCCAGCAGCTTATACGCTAACCGATTCGGGGTAGCGCCCCAGCATTTT	CASSLYANRFGVAPQHF
TRBJ1-1	16	TRBV18	few	-	TGTGCCAGCTCATCGACCGGGACACCGTTTAGGACTGAAGCTTTCTTT	CASSSTGTPFRTEAFF